Detailed here is one T cell receptor (beta chain). Indicated time point: baseline, week 1 (first vaccination visit). Treatment noted: pre-vaccination baseline after standard-of-care therapy. The sample comes from a study of a mutant IDH1 vaccine in newly diagnosed glioma. Using immunoSEQ multiplex PCR, the repertoire was profiled, and TCRdb retains in-frame clones only, with some absent. The table has roughly 70,000 clones, 83% seen once. Trimming took 4 bases from V and 3 from J; bases not matched to a gene: 3. The CDR3 extends over 14 amino acids. In germline, CDR1 is SGHRS, CDR2 YFSETQ. The V gene is TRBV5-1, the J gene TRBJ2-1; 8 nucleotides align to TRBD1. The origin of this receptor is a woman aged 18-29 years with glioma. Some clones in this sample may be carry-over from other donors' samples. The source material was peripheral blood mononuclear cells (PBMCs), sampled from a glioma patient treated with radiotherapy, temozolomide or both. As DNA, the CDR3 is TGCGCCAGCAGCGACAGGGGCGGCTACAATGAGCAGTTCTTC. Residues: CASSDRGGYNEQFF.